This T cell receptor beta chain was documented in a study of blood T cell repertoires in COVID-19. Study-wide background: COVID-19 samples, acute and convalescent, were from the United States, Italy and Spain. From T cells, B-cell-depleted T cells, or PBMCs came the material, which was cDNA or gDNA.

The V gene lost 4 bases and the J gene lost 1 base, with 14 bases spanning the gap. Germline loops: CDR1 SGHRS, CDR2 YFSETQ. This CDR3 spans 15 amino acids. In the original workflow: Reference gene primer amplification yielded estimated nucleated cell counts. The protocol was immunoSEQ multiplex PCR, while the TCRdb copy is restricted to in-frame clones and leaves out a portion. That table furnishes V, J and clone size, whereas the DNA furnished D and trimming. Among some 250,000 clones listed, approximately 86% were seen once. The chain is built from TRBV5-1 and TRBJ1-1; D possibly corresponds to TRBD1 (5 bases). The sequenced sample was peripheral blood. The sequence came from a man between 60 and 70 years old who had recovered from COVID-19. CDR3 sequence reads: CASSPSLDRNTEAFF. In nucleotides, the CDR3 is TGCGCCAGCAGCCCTTCGCTCGACAGGAACACTGAAGCTTTCTTT.